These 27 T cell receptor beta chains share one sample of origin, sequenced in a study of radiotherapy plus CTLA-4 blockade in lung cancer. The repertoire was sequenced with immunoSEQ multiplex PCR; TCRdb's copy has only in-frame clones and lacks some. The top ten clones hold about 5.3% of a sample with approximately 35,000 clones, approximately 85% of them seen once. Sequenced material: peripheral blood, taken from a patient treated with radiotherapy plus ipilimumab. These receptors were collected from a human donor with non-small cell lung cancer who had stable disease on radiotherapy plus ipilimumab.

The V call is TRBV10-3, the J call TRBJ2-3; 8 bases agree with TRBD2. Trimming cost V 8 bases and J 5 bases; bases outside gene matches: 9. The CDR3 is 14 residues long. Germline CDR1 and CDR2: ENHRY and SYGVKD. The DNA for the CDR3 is TGTGCCATCGCCCAGCGGGAGAGAGGAGATACGCAGTATTTT. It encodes CAIAQRERGDTQYF.

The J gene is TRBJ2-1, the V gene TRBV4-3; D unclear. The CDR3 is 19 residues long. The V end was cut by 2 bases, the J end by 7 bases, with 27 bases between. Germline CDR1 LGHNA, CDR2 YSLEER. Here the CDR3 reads CASSQRSLINSHESNEQFF. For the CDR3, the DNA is TGCGCCAGCAGCCAAAGAAGCCTTATTAATAGTCACGAAAGTAATGAGCAGTTCTTC.

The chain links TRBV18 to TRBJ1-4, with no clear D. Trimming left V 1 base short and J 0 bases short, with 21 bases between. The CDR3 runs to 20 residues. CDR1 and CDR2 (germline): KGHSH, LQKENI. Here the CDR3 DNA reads TGTGCCAGCTCACCACTCCGCGCGGGCAGCCAAGGGCCAACTAATGAAAAACTGTTTTTT. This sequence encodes CASSPLRAGSQGPTNEKLFF.

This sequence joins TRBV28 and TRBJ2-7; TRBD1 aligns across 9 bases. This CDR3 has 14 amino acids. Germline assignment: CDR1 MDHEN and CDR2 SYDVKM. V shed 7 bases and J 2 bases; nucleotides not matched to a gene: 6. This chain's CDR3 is CASNHRDRAYEQYF. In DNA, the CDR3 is TGTGCCAGCAACCACCGGGACAGGGCCTACGAGCAGTACTTC.

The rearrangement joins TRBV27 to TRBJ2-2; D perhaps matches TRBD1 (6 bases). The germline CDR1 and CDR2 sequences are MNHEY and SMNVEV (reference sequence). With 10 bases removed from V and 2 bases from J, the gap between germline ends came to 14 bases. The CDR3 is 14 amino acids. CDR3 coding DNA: TGTGCCACCAAGGGGACATTTAACACCGGGGAGCTGTTTTTT. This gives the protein CATKGTFNTGELFF.

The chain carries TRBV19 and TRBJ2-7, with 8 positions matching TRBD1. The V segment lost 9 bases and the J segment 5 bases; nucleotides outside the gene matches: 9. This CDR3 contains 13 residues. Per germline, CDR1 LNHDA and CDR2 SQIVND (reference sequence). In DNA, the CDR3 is TGTGCCAGCGCAGGGGGCGTTAGAAACGAGCAGTACTTC. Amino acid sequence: CASAGGVRNEQYF.

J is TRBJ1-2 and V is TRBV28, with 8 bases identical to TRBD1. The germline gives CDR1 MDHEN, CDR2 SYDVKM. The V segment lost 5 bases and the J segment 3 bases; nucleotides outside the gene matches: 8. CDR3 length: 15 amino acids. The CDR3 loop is CASSPRDRFDYGYTF. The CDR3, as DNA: TGTGCCAGCAGTCCGCGGGACAGGTTTGACTATGGCTACACCTTC.

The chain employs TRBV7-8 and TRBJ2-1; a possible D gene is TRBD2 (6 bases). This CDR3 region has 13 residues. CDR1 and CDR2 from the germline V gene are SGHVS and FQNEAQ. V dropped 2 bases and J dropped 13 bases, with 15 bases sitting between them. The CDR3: CASSLTLAEPQFF. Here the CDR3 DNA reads TGTGCCAGCAGCTTAACCTTAGCGGAACCCCAGTTCTTC.

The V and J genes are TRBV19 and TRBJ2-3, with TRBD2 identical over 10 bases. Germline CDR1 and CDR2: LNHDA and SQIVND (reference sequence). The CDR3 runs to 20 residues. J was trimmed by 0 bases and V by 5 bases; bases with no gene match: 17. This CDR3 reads CASSLRSRTSGGGSTDTQYF. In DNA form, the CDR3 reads TGTGCCAGTAGTCTGAGATCTAGGACTAGCGGTGGGGGTAGCACAGATACGCAGTATTTT.

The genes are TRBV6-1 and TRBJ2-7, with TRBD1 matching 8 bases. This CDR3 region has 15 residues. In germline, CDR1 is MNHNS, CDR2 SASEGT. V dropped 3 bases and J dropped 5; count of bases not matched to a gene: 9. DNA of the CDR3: TGTGCCAGCAGTGACAGGGGGCAGCTTGTCCACGAGCAGTACTTC. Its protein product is CASSDRGQLVHEQYF.

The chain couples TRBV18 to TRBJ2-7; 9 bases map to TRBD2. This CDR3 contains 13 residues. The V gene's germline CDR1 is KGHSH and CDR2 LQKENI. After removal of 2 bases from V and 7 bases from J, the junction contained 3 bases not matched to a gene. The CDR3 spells CASSPNLAGEQYF. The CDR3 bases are TGTGCCAGCTCACCAAACCTAGCGGGGGAGCAGTACTTC.

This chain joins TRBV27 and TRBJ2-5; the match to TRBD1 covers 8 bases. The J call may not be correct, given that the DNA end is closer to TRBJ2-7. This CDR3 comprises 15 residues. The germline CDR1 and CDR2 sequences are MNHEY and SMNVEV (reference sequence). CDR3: CASSLYGQGPYEQYF. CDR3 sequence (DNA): TGTGCCAGCAGTTTGTATGGACAGGGACCCTACGAGCAGTACTTC.

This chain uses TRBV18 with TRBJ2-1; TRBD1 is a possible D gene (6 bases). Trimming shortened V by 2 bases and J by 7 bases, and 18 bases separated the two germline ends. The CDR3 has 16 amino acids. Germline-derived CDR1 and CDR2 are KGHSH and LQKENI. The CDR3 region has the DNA TGTGCCAGCTCACCAGGCAAGGGGGAAGAGGGGAATGAGCAGTTCTTC. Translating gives CASSPGKGEEGNEQFF.

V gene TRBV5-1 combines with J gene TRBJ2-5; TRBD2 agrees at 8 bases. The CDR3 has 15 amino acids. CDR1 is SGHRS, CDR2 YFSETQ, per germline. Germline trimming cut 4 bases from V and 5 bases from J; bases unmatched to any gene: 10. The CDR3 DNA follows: TGCGCCAGCAGCCTCCGGACTAGCTCGGGTGAGACCCAGTACTTC. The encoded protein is CASSLRTSSGETQYF.

CDR3 in amino acids: CATSRDGTGTYEQYF. DNA of the CDR3: TGTGCCACCAGCAGAGACGGGACAGGGACCTACGAGCAGTACTTC. This chain joins TRBV15 and TRBJ2-7, with 9 bases fitting TRBD1. Germline assignment: CDR1 LNHNV and CDR2 YYDKDF (reference sequence). CDR3 length: 15 residues. V trimming: 0 bases; J trimming: 2 bases; junction bases outside the gene matches: 2.

Here the CDR3 DNA reads TGTGCCAGCAGTTTCGTCGCGGGGCCCACAGATACGCAGTATTTT. As protein: CASSFVAGPTDTQYF. The rearrangement uses TRBV28 and TRBJ2-3; D is possibly TRBD2 (6 bases). Trimming pared 3 bases from V and 2 bases from J, leaving 12 bases between. CDR1 MDHEN and CDR2 SYDVKM come from the germline V gene. CDR3 length: 15 amino acids.

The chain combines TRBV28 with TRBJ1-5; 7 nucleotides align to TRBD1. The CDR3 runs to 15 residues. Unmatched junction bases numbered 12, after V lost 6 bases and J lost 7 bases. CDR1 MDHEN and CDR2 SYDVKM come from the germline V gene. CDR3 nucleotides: TGTGCCAGCAGAGCAATACAGGGGATCACCCAGCCCCAGCATTTT. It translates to CASRAIQGITQPQHF. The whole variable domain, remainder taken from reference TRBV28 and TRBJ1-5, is DVKVTQSSRYLVKRTGEKVFLECVQDMDHENMFWYRQDPGLGLRLIYFSYDVKMKEKGDIPEGYSVSREKKERFSLILESASTNQTSMYLCASRAIQGITQPQHFGDGTRLSIL.

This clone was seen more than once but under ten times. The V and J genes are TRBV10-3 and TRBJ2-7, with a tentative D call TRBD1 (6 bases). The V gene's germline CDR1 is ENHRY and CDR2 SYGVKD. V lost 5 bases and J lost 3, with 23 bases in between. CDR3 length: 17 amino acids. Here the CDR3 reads CAISSLLRDKEGYEQYF. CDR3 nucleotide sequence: TGTGCCATCAGTTCACTTCTCCGGGACAAAGAGGGCTACGAGCAGTACTTC.

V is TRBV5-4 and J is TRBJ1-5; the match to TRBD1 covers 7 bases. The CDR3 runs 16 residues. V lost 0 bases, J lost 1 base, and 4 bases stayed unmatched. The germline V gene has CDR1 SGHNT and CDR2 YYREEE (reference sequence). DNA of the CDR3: TGTGCCAGCAGCTTGGATGGGGGACAGAGCAATCAGCCCCAGCATTTT. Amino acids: CASSLDGGQSNQPQHF.

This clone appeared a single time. CDR3 DNA: TGTAAGGTCGGGAATATGAACACTGAAGCTTTCTTT. It encodes CKVGNMNTEAFF. This chain uses TRBV28 with TRBJ1-1; the D is unclear. Germline V lookup: CDR1 MDHEN, CDR2 SYDVKM. The CDR3 runs to 12 residues.

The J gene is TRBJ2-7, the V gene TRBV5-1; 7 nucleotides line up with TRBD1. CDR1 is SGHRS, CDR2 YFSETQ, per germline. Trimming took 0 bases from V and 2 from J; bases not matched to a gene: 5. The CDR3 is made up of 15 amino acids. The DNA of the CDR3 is TGCGCCAGCAGCTTGGGAGGGGGCGGAACCTACGAGCAGTACTTC. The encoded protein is CASSLGGGGTYEQYF.

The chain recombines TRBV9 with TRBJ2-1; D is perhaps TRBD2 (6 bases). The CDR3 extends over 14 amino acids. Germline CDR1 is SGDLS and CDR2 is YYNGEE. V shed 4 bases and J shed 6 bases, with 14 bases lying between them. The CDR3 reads CASSTLTSGNEQFF. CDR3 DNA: TGTGCCAGCAGCACCCTGACTAGTGGCAATGAGCAGTTCTTC.

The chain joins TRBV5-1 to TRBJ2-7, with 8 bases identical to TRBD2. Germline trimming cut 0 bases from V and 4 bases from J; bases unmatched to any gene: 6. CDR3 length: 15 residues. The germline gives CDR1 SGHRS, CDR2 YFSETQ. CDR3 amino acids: CASSLEGSGTYEQYF. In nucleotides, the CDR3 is TGCGCCAGCAGCTTGGAGGGTAGCGGGACATACGAGCAGTACTTC.

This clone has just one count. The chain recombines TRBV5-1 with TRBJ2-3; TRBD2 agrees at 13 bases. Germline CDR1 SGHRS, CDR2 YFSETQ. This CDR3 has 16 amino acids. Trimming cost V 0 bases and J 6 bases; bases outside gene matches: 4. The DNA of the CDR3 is TGCGCCAGCAGCTTGGGGACTAGCGGGAGTCAGGATACGCAGTATTTT. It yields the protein CASSLGTSGSQDTQYF.

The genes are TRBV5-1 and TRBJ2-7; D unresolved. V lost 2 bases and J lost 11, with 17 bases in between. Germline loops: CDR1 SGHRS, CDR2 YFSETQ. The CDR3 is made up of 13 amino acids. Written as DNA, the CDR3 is TGCGCCAGCAGCTTCCTGGTCTCGGAGTTGAAGTACTTC. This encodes CASSFLVSELKYF.

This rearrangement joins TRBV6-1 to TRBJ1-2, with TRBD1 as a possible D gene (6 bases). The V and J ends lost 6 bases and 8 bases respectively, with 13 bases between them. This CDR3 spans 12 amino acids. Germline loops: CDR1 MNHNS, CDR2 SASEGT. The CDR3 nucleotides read TGTGCCAGCAGCCTAAACAGGGTGGGCTACACCTTC. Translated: CASSLNRVGYTF.

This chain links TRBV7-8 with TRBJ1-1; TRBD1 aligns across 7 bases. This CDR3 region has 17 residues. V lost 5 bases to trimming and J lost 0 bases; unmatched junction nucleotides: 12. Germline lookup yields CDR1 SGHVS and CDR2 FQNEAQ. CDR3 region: CASSQRTGPIMNTEAFF. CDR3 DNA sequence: TGTGCCAGCAGCCAGAGGACAGGCCCCATTATGAACACTGAAGCTTTCTTT.